The 18 T cell receptor beta chains below come from one sample, sequenced in a study of blood T cell repertoires in COVID-19. Repertoires were generated with immunoSEQ multiplex PCR, while TCRdb's copy carries only in-frame clones and drops some. The table lists about 130,000 clones, 78% of them singletons. The specimen sequenced was peripheral blood. The receptor set was obtained from a man in his sixties who had recovered from COVID-19.

The chain combines TRBV7-3 with TRBJ2-1, with a possible D match to TRBD2 (5 bases). The CDR3 runs to 14 residues. From germline, CDR1 is SGHTA and CDR2 FQGTGA. V lost 2 bases to trimming and J lost 8 bases, with 13 bases between them. The CDR3 DNA reads as TGTGCCAGCAGCTTATATGGAGGTGCGCATGAGCAGTTCTTC. Translating it yields CASSLYGGAHEQFF.

The chain links TRBV6-5 to TRBJ1-1; tentatively, D is TRBD1 (5 bases). CDR3 size: 16 residues. Germline assignment: CDR1 MNHEY and CDR2 SVGAGI. V lost 2 bases to trimming and J lost 1 base, with 14 bases between them. CDR3 loop: CASSYTLQVANTEAFF. Written as DNA, the CDR3 is TGTGCCAGCAGTTACACATTACAGGTTGCGAACACTGAAGCTTTCTTT.

The chain carries TRBV7-2 and TRBJ2-5, with 10 bases matching TRBD2. This CDR3 region has 15 residues. The ends lost 1 base at V and 5 bases at J; junction bases unmatched: 4. The germline V gene encodes CDR1 SGHTA and CDR2 FQGNSA. This CDR3 is CASSLVSGGRETQYF. The CDR3 bases are TGTGCCAGCAGCTTAGTTAGCGGGGGGAGGGAGACCCAGTACTTC. Complete variable domain (other parts from reference TRBV7-2 and TRBJ2-5): GAGVSQSPSNKVTEKGKDVELRCDPISGHTALYWYRQSLGQGLEFLIYFQGNSAPDKSGLPSDRFSAERTGGSVSTLTIQRTQQEDSAVYLCASSLVSGGRETQYFGPGTRLLVL.

This rearrangement joins TRBV27 to TRBJ1-6; D remains ambiguous. The CDR3 runs to 16 residues. Trimming removed 5 bases from V and 0 bases from J, with 11 bases in between. Per the germline V gene, CDR1 is MNHEY and CDR2 is SMNVEV (reference sequence). CDR3 in amino acids: CASSPLKSSYNSPLHF. CDR3 DNA sequence: TGTGCCAGCAGTCCCCTCAAGAGCTCCTATAATTCACCCCTCCACTTT.

The V call is TRBV11-3, the J call TRBJ2-1; D is possibly TRBD2 (6 bases). Germline assignment: CDR1 SGHNT and CDR2 YENEEA. The V gene lost 5 bases and the J gene lost 2 bases, with 13 bases spanning the gap. CDR3 size: 15 residues. The CDR3 DNA is TGTGCCAGCAGCGCGCGGGACTCTCCCTACAATGAGCAGTTCTTC. Translated: CASSARDSPYNEQFF.

The J gene is TRBJ2-2, the V gene TRBV19; D perhaps matches TRBD2 (5 bases). CDR1 and CDR2 from the germline V gene are LNHDA and SQIVND (reference sequence). The CDR3 runs 13 residues. V was pared by 3 bases and J by 3 bases, with 5 bases between. CDR3 residues: CASSIGDTGELFF. The CDR3 nucleotides are TGTGCCAGTAGTATCGGGGACACCGGGGAGCTGTTTTTT.

The chain has TRBV5-6 and TRBJ1-4; 9 bases agree with TRBD1. Per the germline V gene, CDR1 is SGHDT and CDR2 is YYEEEE. The junction had 6 bases not matched to a gene; V was cut back by 4 bases and J by 2 bases. This CDR3 region has 16 residues. The CDR3 is CASSQLGQGTNEKLFF. The CDR3 bases are TGTGCCAGCAGCCAATTAGGACAGGGGACTAATGAAAAACTGTTTTTT.

The V and J genes are TRBV19 and TRBJ2-3; 7 bases are shared with TRBD2. The CDR3 extends over 15 amino acids. Germline values: CDR1 LNHDA, CDR2 SQIVND (reference sequence). The J segment lost 6 bases and the V segment lost 7 bases, leaving 13 bases of the junction unmatched. Here the CDR3 reads CASTPLGGNVDTQYF. CDR3 DNA sequence: TGTGCCAGTACCCCTTTGGGGGGGAATGTGGATACGCAGTATTTT.

The chain combines TRBV9 with TRBJ2-3, with TRBD2 identical over 9 bases. The CDR3 is made up of 17 amino acids. Germline V CDR1 and CDR2: SGDLS, YYNGEE. Germline trimming cut 5 bases from V and 1 base from J; bases unmatched to any gene: 11. CDR3 in amino acids: CASSLRGERGGTDTQYF. CDR3 sequence (DNA): TGTGCCAGCAGTCTCCGAGGGGAGCGGGGGGGCACAGATACGCAGTATTTT.

This chain joins TRBV10-3 and TRBJ2-7; a possible D gene is TRBD2 (6 bases). Germline loops: CDR1 ENHRY, CDR2 SYGVKD. This CDR3 has 13 amino acids. V was trimmed by 4 bases and J by 2 bases, leaving 9 bases between them. CDR3: CAISAGGTYEQYF. Here the CDR3 DNA reads TGTGCCATCAGTGCTGGGGGGACCTACGAGCAGTACTTC.

CDR3 DNA sequence: TGTGCCAGCTCACCTGGGGGGGCTAGCTCTGAAGCTTTCTTT. Protein sequence: CASSPGGASSEAFF. The chain links TRBV18 to TRBJ1-1; a weak D match, TRBD1 (6 bases). The CDR3 is made up of 14 amino acids. Per the germline V gene, CDR1 is KGHSH and CDR2 is LQKENI. Trimming cost V 3 bases and J 6 bases, with 14 bases left between them.

V usage is TRBV6-2 or TRBV6-3 and J usage is TRBJ1-5; 10 nucleotides agree with TRBD1. The germline CDR1 and CDR2 sequences are MNHEY and SVGEGT. J lost 0 bases, V lost 6 bases, and 14 bases had no gene match. The CDR3 loop spans 19 amino acids. The CDR3 loop reads CASSSPSGQGFYSNQPQHF. In DNA form, the CDR3 reads TGTGCCAGCAGCTCCCCTTCGGGACAGGGGTTTTATAGCAATCAGCCCCAGCATTTT.

V usage is TRBV6-1 and J usage is TRBJ1-1, with 7 bases identical to TRBD1. This CDR3 region has 14 residues. With 3 bases clipped from V and 5 bases from J, the junction kept 6 bases outside the gene matches. CDR1 is MNHNS, CDR2 SASEGT, per germline. CDR3 in amino acids: CASSDIHRGTEAFF. The CDR3 nucleotides are TGTGCCAGCAGTGATATTCACAGGGGAACTGAAGCTTTCTTT.

The chain recombines TRBV5-1 with TRBJ2-7, with 7 bases that match TRBD2. The CDR3 contains 15 residues. Per germline, CDR1 SGHRS and CDR2 YFSETQ. The trim removed 0 bases at V and 7 bases at J, leaving 10 bases unmatched. The CDR3 is CASSLAVAGVGEQYF. The CDR3 DNA reads TGCGCCAGCAGCTTGGCCGTGGCGGGAGTGGGGGAGCAGTACTTC.

The genes are TRBV6-5 and TRBJ1-3; the D is unclear. The CDR3 totals 14 residues. Germline V lookup: CDR1 MNHEY, CDR2 SVGAGI. Trimming left V 6 bases short and J 0 bases short, with 9 bases between. CDR3 sequence reads: CASRAGHSGNTIYF. Written as DNA, the CDR3 is TGTGCCAGCAGGGCGGGCCACTCTGGAAACACCATATATTTT.

The chain employs TRBV6-5 and TRBJ1-4; D gene unclear. Per germline, CDR1 MNHEY and CDR2 SVGAGI. The CDR3 has 14 amino acids. Trimming left V 7 bases short and J 4 bases short, with 13 bases between. The CDR3 DNA sequence: TGTGCCAGCACCCCTCAGCGGTTTAATGAAAAACTGTTTTTT. Translation gives CASTPQRFNEKLFF.

V and J are TRBV7-9 and TRBJ2-7; possible D gene TRBD1, 5 bases. Per germline, CDR1 SEHNR and CDR2 FQNEAQ (reference sequence). The CDR3 runs 15 residues. The V end lost 1 base, the J end lost 2 bases, and 12 bases lay between the germline ends. CDR3 in DNA: TGTGCCAGCAGCTTAGGGAGACAGTCAACCTACGAGCAGTACTTC. This encodes CASSLGRQSTYEQYF.

The DNA for the CDR3 is TGTGCCAGTAGCGGCTCGGGACAGGGTGAATCACCCCTCCACTTT. Translated: CASSGSGQGESPLHF. This rearrangement joins TRBV19 to TRBJ1-6; the match to TRBD1 covers 9 bases. This CDR3 spans 15 amino acids. Unmatched junction bases numbered 10, after V lost 6 bases and J lost 10 bases. In germline, CDR1 is LNHDA, CDR2 SQIVND (reference sequence).